This T cell receptor beta chain was observed in a study of blood T cell repertoires in COVID-19. Looking at the study overall: The United States, Italy and Spain were the sources of the acute and convalescent COVID-19 samples.

The germline V gene encodes CDR1 LGHNA and CDR2 YSLEER. Between the trimmed V and J ends, which lost 3 bases and 3 bases, there was a span of 8 bases. This CDR3 region has 14 residues. Assay used: immunoSEQ multiplex PCR; TCRdb lists only in-frame clones, some missing. This repertoire shows some 150,000 clones, roughly nine tenths found once; its top ten account for about 6.5%. Sequenced input: peripheral blood. The V gene is TRBV4-3, the J gene TRBJ2-2; maybe TRBD1 (5 bases). The origin of this receptor is a woman aged 80 or over in a cohort sampled during active or convalescent COVID-19. This CDR3 is CASSHAGYTGELFF. DNA for the CDR3: TGCGCCAGCAGCCATGCAGGGTACACCGGGGAGCTGTTTTTT.